The clone carrying this T cell receptor (beta chain) was counted between two and nine times. Time point of the sample: sample taken at primary tumor resection. Sequencing of whole RNA from tumor, nontumor lung or frozen PBMC involved no sorting. TCRdb analysed the 5' RACE reads with MiXCR anew, one entry per CDR3 protein. The sample yields about 40,000 distinct CDR3 sequences, roughly 5.5% seen once. This sample is part of a study of spatial heterogeneity in lung cancer. Trimming shortened V by 0 bases and J by 4 bases, and 8 bases separated the two germline ends. Germline loops: CDR1 LGHNA, CDR2 YSLEER. The CDR3 consists of 14 residues.

V gene TRBV4-3 combines with J gene TRBJ2-3; D gene unclear. The clonotype originates from a female donor with early-stage non-small cell lung cancer. The input for sequencing was PBMCs, taken at surgery. The CDR3 DNA follows: TGCGCCAGCAGCCAAGATTATCAGGCAGATACGCAGTATTTT. It specifies CASSQDYQADTQYF.